This T cell receptor (beta chain) was sequenced during a study of cytomegalovirus exposure and HLA in healthy donors. Primers: 60 Vbeta forward and 13 Jbeta reverse. Profiling relied on immunoSEQ multiplex PCR, and the TCRdb table lists in-frame clones only, not all of them. This sample has just under 250,000 clones; more than 75% occur once, and the top ten carry more than 5%. Study observations and caveats: The authors listed 164 TCR beta chains as cytomegalovirus-associated. A later analysis, which compared TCR beta chains of equal frequency, found the HLA-associated ones more clonally expanded.

A word on this clone: Its cognate antigen is unknown.

The sample taken for sequencing was PBMCs. The TCR comes from a woman in her 40s in good health and CMV-seropositive.

CDR3 DNA sequence: TGTGCCAGCAGACCGGGACAGGCGAGCAATCAGCCCCAGCATTTT. This gives the protein CASRPGQASNQPQHF. The V call is TRBV2, the J call TRBJ1-5; 8 nucleotides align to TRBD1. The CDR3 has 15 residues. With 6 bases clipped from V and 1 base from J, the junction kept 5 bases outside the gene matches. CDR1 is SNHLY, CDR2 FYNNEI, per germline.